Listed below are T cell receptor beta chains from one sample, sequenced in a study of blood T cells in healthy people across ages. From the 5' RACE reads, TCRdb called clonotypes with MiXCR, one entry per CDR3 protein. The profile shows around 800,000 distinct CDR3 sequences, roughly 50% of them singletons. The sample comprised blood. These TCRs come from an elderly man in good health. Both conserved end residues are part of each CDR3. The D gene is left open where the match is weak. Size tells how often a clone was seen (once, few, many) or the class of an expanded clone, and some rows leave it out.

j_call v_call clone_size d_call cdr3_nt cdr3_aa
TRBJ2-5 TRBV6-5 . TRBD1 TGTGCCAGCAGTTACATGACAGGGGCGCCTGGGGAGACCCAGTACTTC CASSYMTGAPGETQYF
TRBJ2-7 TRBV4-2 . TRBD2 TGTACTAGCACCGAAAAGCGGGTGGGAGGGAGCTCCTACGAGCAGTACTTC CTSTEKRVGGSSYEQYF
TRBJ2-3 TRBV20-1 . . TGCAGTGCTAGAGATCCCGCAATCAGCACAGATACGCAGTATTTT CSARDPAISTDTQYF
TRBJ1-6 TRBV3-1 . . TGTGCCAGCAGCCAAGGGCGGCCTCCGGATAATTCACCCCTCCACTTT CASSQGRPPDNSPLHF
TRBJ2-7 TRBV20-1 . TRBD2 TGCAGTGCTAGCAGCCCCCCCCTAGCGGGAGTAGGGTACGAGCAGTACTTC CSASSPPLAGVGYEQYF
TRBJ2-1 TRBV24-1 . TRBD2 TGTGCCACCAGCCCCGGACTAGCGGGAACTGAGCAGTTCTTC CATSPGLAGTEQFF
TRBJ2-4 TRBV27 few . TGTGCCAGCAGTTCCGGACAGTTAGCCAAAAACATTCAGTACTTC CASSSGQLAKNIQYF
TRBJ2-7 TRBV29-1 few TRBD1 TGCAGCTTTGGGACAGACTACGAGCAGTACTTC CSFGTDYEQYF
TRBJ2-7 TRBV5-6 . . TGTGCCAGCAGCCGACCGGCGAGCTCCTACGAGCAGTACTTC CASSRPASSYEQYF
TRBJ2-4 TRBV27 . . TGTGCCAGCAGTTCGCGGGGTTTGGCCCCCTTGGCCAAAAACATTCAGTACTTC CASSSRGLAPLAKNIQYF
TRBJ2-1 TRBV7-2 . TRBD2 TGTGCCAGCAGCTTGGTACTAGCGGGATACGGGTCCTACAATGAGCAGTTCTTC CASSLVLAGYGSYNEQFF
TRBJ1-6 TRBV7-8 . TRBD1 TGTGCCAGCAGCTCCTATGGGGGGACAGGATCATCAGCCCTCCACTTT CASSSYGGTGSSALHF
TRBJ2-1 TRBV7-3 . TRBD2 TGTGCCAGCAGCTTAGGGGGAGGGGTGGGTGAGCAGTTCTTC CASSLGGGVGEQFF
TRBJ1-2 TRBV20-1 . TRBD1 TGCAGTGCTAGCCGACCGGGACAGGGGGGTGGCTACACCTTC CSASRPGQGGGYTF
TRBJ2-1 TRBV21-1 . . TGTGCCAATTCGGGACTAGCGGATTACAATGAGCAGTTCTTC CANSGLADYNEQFF
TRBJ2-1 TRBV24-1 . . TGTGCCACCAGTGATTTGAGTGGGGCGGCACAGTTCTTC CATSDLSGAAQFF
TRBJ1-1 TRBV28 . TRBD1 TGTGCCAGCAGAGGTACAGGGGGCAGGCTTCGAGCTTTCTTT CASRGTGGRLRAFF
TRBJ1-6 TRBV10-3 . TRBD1 TGTGCCATCAGTGAAAGGACAGGGGTTAATTCACCCCTCCACTTT CAISERTGVNSPLHF
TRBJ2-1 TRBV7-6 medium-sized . TGTGCCAGCAGCTCGACCATCGTAGAGGGCCGCTACAATGAGCAGTTCTTC CASSSTIVEGRYNEQFF
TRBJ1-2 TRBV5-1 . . TGCGCCAGCAGCACGGGAGACGGGGACTACACCTTC CASSTGDGDYTF
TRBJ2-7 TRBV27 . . . CASSSSTGSGEQYF
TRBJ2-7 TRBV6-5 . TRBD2 TGTGCCAGCAGTACCCCCCAGCGGGACTCCTCCTACGAGCAGTACTTC CASSTPQRDSSYEQYF
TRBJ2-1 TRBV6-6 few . TGTGCCAGCAGTTACCCCACGGTGGGTAGCACCAATGAGCAGTTCTTC CASSYPTVGSTNEQFF
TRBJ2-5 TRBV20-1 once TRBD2 TGCAGTGCCCCGACTAGCGGGAGACGTGAGACCCAGTACTTC CSAPTSGRRETQYF
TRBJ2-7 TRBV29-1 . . TGCAGCGTTGGAAAGGCCTACGAGCAGTACTTC CSVGKAYEQYF
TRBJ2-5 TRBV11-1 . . TGTGCCAGCAGCTTTACCCAGGGACAAGAGACCCAGTACTTC CASSFTQGQETQYF
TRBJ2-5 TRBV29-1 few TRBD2 TGCAGCGTTGTCCCGGGGACTAGCGGACGGGAGACCCAGTACTTC CSVVPGTSGRETQYF